This TCR beta chain is drawn from a study of shared clonotypes between healthy human individuals (TCRdb year 2020). Background on the whole study: A few men and a couple of women, aged 18 to 49 years, made up the cohort. Leukapheresis yielded between about 0.85 and 10 billion PBMCs per donor. For each donor, CD4 naive and CD4 memory were each given three plates, CD8 naive was given two plates, and CD8 memory was given one plate. To estimate repertoire size and how much clonotypes are shared between individuals, the study performed deep sequencing of blood TCR repertoires from 4 to 6 healthy adults. Different laboratories and diverse techniques were used to prepare libraries and sequence TCR repertoires, to increase sequencing depth and limit assay-specific biases.

Healthy HIV-negative adults with no recently reported acute infections or vaccinations were included as donors. All donors were Caucasian adults living in Nashville, Tennessee, USA. CD4+ T cells were enriched by magnetic negative selection; naive cells were then positively selected on CD45RA, and the negative fraction formed the memory subset. Blood was obtained by leukapheresis, after which PBMCs were separated by Ficoll-Histopaque density gradient centrifugation and cryopreserved in liquid nitrogen vapor phase. Analytical flow cytometry was used to check the purity and quantity of every magnetically sorted T cell population. From each sorted fraction, genomic DNA was isolated and quantified by UV absorbance on a Nanodrop 2000c. For CDR1 and CDR2, the germline V gene (reference sequence) lists GTSNPN and SVGIG. The germline ends are 15 bases apart after V is trimmed by 8 bases and J by 8 bases. The cysteine opens and the phenylalanine closes a CDR3 of 11 amino acids. Just CDR3 DNA is preserved here, 33 bases in frame from base 1.

What the work shows at the level of the full study, not this receptor alone: Compared with non-shared clonotypes, clonotypes shared by all four sorted-subset donors had higher generation probabilities. Larger estimated clonotype richness was generally found for naive subsets than for memory subsets. Rarefaction of sorted-subset datasets indicated incomplete sequencing despite the large sequencing depth. Sampling was restricted to blood, and TCR repertoires in tissues likely differ from the TCR repertoires found in blood. The small number of donors limited the genetic and exposure-history diversity represented. Pairwise subsampling led to the expectation that sequencing depth would affect the degree of clonotype sharing among donors. Approximately 5% of naive CD4, around 3.5% of naive CD8, around 2.3% of memory CD4, and approximately 0.39% of memory CD8 clonotypes were shared across several donors.

A note on this clone: It has no known antigen specificity. No base qualities exist here, and no much larger clone lies one base off it.

Using the deep immunoSEQ assay, multiplex PCR amplified TCR CDR3 regions from genomic DNA. Extracted genomic DNA from each cell subset was spread evenly across all wells of several immunoSEQ 96-well plates, with each plate serving as a replicate. Each replicate PCR for sorted subsets received approximately 220 ng genomic DNA, equal to roughly 30,000 T cell genomes. Purified libraries were quantified with a Qubit 3.0 fluorometer, sized on a Bioanalyzer 2100, and re-quantified with the KAPA Library Quantification kit. A separate single-read 150-cycle Illumina NextSeq 550 flow cell was used to sequence each immunoSEQ 96-well plate. As for the authors' bioinformatics: The immunoSEQ output contained only junctional sequences without quality scores, so filtering could not match that applied to full-length reads. To assign V/J genes and CDR3, sequences were annotated against IMGT germline references using PyIR, a Python wrapper for IgBLAST v1.9. Reads were removed for weak V/J assignments (E-value above 1e-6), missing CDR3, stop codons, out-of-frame junctions, or ambiguous translated residues. A V3J clonotype was defined by an identical inferred V gene, J gene, and CDR3 amino acid sequence. Percentage overlap between repertoires was computed as shared unique clonotypes divided by the size of the smaller repertoire. Richness of each repertoire was evaluated using RTK rarefaction, the Chao1 estimator, and Recon v2.1 estimates of unobserved clonotypes. OLGA was used to compute generation probabilities for all TCRbeta clonotypes that the gDNA method yielded from a handful of donors. TCRdb holds this immuneACCESS table with in-frame rearrangements only. Some clones are missing; in checked studies, unresolved V genes explain under half, and the rest has no known cause. That table is the source of V, J and clone size, and D and trimming were worked out from the DNA. This sample comprises some 1.5 million clones, about 96% of them detected only once. Together, the top ten hold roughly 1.2% of the sample.

Sequencing was carried out using naive CD4+ T cells sorted from blood. Per the publication, the cell subset or site label means: CD45RA+ positively selected. The sequence was obtained from a man under 40 in good health. The V gene is TRBV30 and the J gene is TRBJ1-1; the D gene cannot be resolved reliably. The DNA sequence is TGTGCCACATTCCGGGGTACAGAAGCTTTCTTT. Its translation reads: CATFRGTEAFF.